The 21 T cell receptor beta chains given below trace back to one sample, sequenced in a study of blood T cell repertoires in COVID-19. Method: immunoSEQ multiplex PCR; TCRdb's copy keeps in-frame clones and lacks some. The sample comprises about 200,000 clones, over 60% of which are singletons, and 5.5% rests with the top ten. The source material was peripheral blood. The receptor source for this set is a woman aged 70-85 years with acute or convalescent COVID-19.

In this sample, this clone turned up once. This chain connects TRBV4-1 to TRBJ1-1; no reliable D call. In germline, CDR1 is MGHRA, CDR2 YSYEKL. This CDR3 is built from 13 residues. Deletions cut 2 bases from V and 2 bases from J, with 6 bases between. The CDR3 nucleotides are TGCGCCAGCAGCCAACTCAGAAACACTGAAGCTTTCTTT. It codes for CASSQLRNTEAFF.

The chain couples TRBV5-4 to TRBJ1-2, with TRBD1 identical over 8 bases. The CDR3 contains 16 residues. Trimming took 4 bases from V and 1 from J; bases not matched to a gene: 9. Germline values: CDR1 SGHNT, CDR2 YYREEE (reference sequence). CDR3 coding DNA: TGTGCCAGCAGCCACCGGAACAGGGGGGATAACTATGGCTACACCTTC. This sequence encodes CASSHRNRGDNYGYTF.

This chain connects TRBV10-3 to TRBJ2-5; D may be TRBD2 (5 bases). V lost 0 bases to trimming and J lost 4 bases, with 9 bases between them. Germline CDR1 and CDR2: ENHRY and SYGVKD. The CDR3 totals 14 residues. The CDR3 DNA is TGTGCCATCAGTGAGTCTGGAGGTTTAGAGACCCAGTACTTC. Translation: CAISESGGLETQYF.

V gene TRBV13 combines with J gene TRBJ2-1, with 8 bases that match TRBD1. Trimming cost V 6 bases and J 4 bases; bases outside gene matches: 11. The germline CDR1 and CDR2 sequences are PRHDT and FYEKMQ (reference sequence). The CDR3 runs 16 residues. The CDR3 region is CASSPLETGVYNEQFF. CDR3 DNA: TGTGCCAGCAGTCCTTTGGAGACAGGGGTGTACAATGAGCAGTTCTTC.

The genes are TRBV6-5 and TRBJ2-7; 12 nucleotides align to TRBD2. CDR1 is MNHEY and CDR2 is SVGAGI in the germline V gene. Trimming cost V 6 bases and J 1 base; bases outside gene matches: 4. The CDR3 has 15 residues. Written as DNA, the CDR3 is TGTGCCAGCAGAGTGGGACTAGCGGGTTCCTACGAGCAGTACTTC. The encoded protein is CASRVGLAGSYEQYF.

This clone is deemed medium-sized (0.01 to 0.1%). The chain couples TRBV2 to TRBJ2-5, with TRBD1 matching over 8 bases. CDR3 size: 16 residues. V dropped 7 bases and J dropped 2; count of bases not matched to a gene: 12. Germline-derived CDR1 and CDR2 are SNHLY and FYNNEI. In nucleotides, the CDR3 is TGTGCCAGCACGATGGGTCAGGACAGGGCTCAAGAGACCCAGTACTTC. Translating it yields CASTMGQDRAQETQYF.

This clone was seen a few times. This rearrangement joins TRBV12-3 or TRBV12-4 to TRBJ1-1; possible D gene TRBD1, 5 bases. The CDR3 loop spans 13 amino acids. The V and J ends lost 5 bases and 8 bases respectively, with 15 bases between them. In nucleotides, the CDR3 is TGTGCCAGCAGTGCTCGAGGGACTGCGGAAGCTTTCTTT. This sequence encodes CASSARGTAEAFF.

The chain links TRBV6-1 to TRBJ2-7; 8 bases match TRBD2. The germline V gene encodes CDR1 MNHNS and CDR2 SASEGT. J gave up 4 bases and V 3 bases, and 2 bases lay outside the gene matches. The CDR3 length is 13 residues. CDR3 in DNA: TGTGCCAGCAGTGAGACTAGCGAGTACGAGCAGTACTTC. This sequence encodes CASSETSEYEQYF.

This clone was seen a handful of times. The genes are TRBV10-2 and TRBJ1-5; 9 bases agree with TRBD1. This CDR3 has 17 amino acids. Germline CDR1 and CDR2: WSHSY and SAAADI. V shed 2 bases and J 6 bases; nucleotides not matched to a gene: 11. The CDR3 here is CASSEHFGTGMSQPQHF. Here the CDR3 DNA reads TGCGCCAGCAGTGAGCATTTCGGGACAGGGATGAGTCAGCCCCAGCATTTT.

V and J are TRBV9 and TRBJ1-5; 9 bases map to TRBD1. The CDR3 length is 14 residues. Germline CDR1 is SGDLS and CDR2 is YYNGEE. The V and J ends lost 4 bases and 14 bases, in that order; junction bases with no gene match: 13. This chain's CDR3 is CASSTGQGDQLKHF. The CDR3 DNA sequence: TGTGCCAGCAGCACGGGACAGGGCGATCAGCTAAAGCATTTT.

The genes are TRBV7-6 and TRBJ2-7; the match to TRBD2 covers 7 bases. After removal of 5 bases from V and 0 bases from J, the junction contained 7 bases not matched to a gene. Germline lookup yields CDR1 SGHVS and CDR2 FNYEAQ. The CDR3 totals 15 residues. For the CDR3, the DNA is TGTGCCAGCAGCCGAAGGGGCGGGGGCTCCTACGAGCAGTACTTC. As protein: CASSRRGGGSYEQYF.

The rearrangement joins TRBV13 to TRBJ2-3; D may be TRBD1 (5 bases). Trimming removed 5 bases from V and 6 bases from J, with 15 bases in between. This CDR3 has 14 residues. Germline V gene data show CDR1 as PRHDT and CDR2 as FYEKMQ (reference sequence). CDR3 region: CASSTPGNDDTQYF. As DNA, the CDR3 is TGTGCCAGCAGCACCCCAGGGAATGATGATACGCAGTATTTT.

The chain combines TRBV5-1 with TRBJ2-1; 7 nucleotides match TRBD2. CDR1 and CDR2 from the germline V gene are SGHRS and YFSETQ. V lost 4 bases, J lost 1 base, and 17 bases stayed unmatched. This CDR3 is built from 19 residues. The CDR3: CASSRGGGGLAKSYNEQFF. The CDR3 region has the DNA TGCGCCAGCAGCCGCGGGGGTGGTGGTCTAGCGAAGTCCTACAATGAGCAGTTCTTC.

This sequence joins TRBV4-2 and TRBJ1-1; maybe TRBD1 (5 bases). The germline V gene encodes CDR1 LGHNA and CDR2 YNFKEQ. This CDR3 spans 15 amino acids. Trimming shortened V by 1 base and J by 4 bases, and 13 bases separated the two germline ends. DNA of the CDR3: TGTGCCAGCAGCCAAGTGGGGAACGGGGGCACTGAAGCTTTCTTT. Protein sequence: CASSQVGNGGTEAFF.

The CDR3 DNA reads as TGTGCCAGCAGCTTAGGTACAGGACAATCATCCTACGAGCAGTACTTC. Translated: CASSLGTGQSSYEQYF. The J gene is TRBJ2-7, the V gene TRBV5-6, with a possible D match to TRBD1 (5 bases). V dropped 2 bases and J dropped 1 base, with 16 bases sitting between them. The germline CDR1 and CDR2 sequences are SGHDT and YYEEEE. This CDR3 has 16 residues.

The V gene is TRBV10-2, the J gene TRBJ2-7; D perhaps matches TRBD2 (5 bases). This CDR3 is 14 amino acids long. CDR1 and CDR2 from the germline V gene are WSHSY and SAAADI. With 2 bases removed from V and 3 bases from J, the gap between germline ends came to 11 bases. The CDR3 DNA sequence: TGCGCCAGCAGTGAGATTAGTGGGAGCTACGAGCAGTACTTC. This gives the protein CASSEISGSYEQYF.

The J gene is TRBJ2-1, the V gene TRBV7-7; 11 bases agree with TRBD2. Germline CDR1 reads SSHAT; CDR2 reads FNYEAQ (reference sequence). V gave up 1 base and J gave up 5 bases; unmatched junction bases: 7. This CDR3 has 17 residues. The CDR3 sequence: CASSLGLGTSGNNEQFF. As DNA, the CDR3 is TGTGCCAGCAGCTTAGGGTTGGGGACTAGCGGTAACAATGAGCAGTTCTTC.

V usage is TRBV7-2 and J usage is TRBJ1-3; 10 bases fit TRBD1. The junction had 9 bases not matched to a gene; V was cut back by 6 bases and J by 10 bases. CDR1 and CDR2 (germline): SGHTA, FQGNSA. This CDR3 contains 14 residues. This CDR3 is CASRTGTGEATIYF. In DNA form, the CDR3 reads TGTGCCAGCAGAACCGGGACAGGGGAGGCAACCATATATTTT.

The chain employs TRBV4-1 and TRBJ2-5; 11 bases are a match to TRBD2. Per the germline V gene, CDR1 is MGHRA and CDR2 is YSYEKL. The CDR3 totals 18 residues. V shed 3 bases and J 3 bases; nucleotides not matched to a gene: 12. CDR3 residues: CASSHSSGTSGTKETQYF. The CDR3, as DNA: TGCGCCAGCAGCCACAGCTCCGGGACTAGCGGAACAAAAGAGACCCAGTACTTC.

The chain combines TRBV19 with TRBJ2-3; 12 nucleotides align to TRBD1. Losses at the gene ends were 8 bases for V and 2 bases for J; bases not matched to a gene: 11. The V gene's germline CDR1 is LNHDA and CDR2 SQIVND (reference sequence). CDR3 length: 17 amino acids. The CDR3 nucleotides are TGTGCCAGTGCCAGAGGGACAGGGGGCTGGAACACAGATACGCAGTATTTT. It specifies CASARGTGGWNTDTQYF.

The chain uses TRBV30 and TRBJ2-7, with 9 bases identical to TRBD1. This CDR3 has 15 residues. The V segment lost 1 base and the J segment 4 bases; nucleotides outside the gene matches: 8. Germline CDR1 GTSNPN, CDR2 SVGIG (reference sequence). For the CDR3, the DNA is TGTGCCTGGAGTGCTTGGGACAGGGATAGTTACGAGCAGTACTTC. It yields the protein CAWSAWDRDSYEQYF. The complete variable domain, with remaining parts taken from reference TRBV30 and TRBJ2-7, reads SQTIHQWPATLVQPVGSPLSLECTVEGTSNPNLYWYRQAAGRGLQLLFYSVGIGQISSEVPQNLSASRPQDRQFILSSKKLLLSDSGFYLCAWSAWDRDSYEQYFGPGTRLTVT.